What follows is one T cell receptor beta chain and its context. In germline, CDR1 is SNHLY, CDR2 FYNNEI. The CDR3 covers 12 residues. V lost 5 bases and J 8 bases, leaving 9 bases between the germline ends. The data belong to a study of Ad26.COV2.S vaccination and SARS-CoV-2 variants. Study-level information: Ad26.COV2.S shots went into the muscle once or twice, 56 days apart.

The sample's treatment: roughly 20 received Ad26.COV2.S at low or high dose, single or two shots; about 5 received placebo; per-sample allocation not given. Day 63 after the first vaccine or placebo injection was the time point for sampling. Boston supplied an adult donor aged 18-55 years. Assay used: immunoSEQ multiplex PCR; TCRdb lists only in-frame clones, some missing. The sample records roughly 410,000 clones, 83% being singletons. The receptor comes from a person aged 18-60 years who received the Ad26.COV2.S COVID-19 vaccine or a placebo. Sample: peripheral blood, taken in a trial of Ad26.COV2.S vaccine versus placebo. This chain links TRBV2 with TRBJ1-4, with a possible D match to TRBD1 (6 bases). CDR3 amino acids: CASSTDREKLFF. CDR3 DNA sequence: TGTGCCAGCAGTACAGACAGGGAAAAACTGTTTTTT. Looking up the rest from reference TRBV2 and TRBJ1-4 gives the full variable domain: EPEVTQTPSHQVTQMGQEVILRCVPISNHLYFYWYRQILGQKVEFLVSFYNNEISEKSEIFDDQFSVERPDGSNFTLKIRSTKLEDSAMYFCASSTDREKLFFGSGTQLSVL.